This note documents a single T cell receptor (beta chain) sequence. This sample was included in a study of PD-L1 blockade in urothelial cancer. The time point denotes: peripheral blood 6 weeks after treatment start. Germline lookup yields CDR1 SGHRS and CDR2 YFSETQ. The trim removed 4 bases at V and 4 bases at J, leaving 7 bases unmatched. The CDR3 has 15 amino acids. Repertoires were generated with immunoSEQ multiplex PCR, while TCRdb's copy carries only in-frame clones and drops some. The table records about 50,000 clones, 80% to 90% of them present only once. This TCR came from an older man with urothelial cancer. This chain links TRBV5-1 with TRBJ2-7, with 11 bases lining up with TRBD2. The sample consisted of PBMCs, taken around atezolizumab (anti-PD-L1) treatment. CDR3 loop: CASSVLTSGVYEQYF. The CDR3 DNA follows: TGCGCCAGCAGCGTACTGACTAGCGGGGTTTACGAGCAGTACTTC.